These T cell receptor beta chains were read from a single sample in a study of Ad26.COV2.S vaccination and SARS-CoV-2 variants. Clones were sequenced by immunoSEQ multiplex PCR, and TCRdb holds only the in-frame ones, with some missing. Here the sample spans hundreds of thousands of clones, 70% to 90% being singletons. The sequences come from peripheral blood, collected in a trial of Ad26.COV2.S vaccine versus placebo. The receptor set was obtained from a person between 18 and 60 years old who received the Ad26.COV2.S COVID-19 vaccine or a placebo. Each CDR3 is given with its conserved first and last residue. D genes are given only for firm matches. Rows may omit the clone size; those that give it use once, few, many or a size class.

v_gene	d_gene	abundance	j_gene	CDR3nt	CDR3aa
TRBV7-2	NA	NA	TRBJ1-1	TGTGCCAGCAGCTTAGTAGGGCAAGCGAACACTGAAGCTTTCTTT	CASSLVGQANTEAFF
TRBV28	NA	NA	TRBJ2-2	TGTGCCAGCAGTCACCTGGACCTGGAAGCCGGGGAGCTGTTTTTT	CASSHLDLEAGELFF
TRBV2	NA	NA	TRBJ2-7	TGTGCCAGCGGGGAAGAGGGGGGAGCCTACGAGCAGTACTTC	CASGEEGGAYEQYF
TRBV10-2	TRBD1	NA	TRBJ1-6	TGCGCCAGCAGCAGGGACAGTTATAATTCACCCCTCCACTTT	CASSRDSYNSPLHF
TRBV21-1	NA	NA	TRBJ1-4	TGTGCCAGCAGCGAGGGGGACAGGGCAGGAGAAAAACTGTTTTTT	CASSEGDRAGEKLFF
TRBV6-6	TRBD2	NA	TRBJ2-7	TGTGCCAGCAGTTCCCAGGGGACTAGCGGGCGGGACGAGCAGTACTTC	CASSSQGTSGRDEQYF
TRBV5-4	NA	NA	TRBJ2-3	TGTGCCAGCAACTTGGGGGCGGGGAGCACAGATACGCAGTATTTT	CASNLGAGSTDTQYF
TRBV7-9	TRBD1	NA	TRBJ2-1	TGTGCCAGCAGCCGGGGACAGGGGGAAGGCGAGCAGTTCTTC	CASSRGQGEGEQFF
TRBV7-9	NA	NA	TRBJ1-1	TGTGCCAGCAACTTCGAGGGCACTGAAGCTTTCTTT	CASNFEGTEAFF
TRBV3-1/TRBV3-2	TRBD2	NA	TRBJ2-5	TGTGCCAGCAGCAGTACAATAGCGGGAGCCTATCAAGAGACCCAGTACTTC	CASSSTIAGAYQETQYF
TRBV7-6	NA	NA	TRBJ1-5	TGTGCCAGCAGCTTGGGGGTTAGCAATCAGCCCCAGCATTTT	CASSLGVSNQPQHF
TRBV6-2/TRBV6-3	NA	NA	TRBJ1-5	TGTGCCAGCAGTTACGGTAAGGGAGGCAATCAGCCCCAGCATTTT	CASSYGKGGNQPQHF
TRBV19	NA	NA	TRBJ1-1	TGTGCCAGTAGTCTCCAGGGAGCGGGGAACACTGAAGCTTTCTTT	CASSLQGAGNTEAFF
TRBV30	NA	NA	TRBJ2-3	TGTGCCTGGAGTGTACTGTTTAGGGAAAGCACAGATACGCAGTATTTT	CAWSVLFRESTDTQYF
TRBV19	NA	NA	TRBJ2-7	TGTGCCAGTAGTCGAACGCACCAGGGCTACGAGCAGTACTTC	CASSRTHQGYEQYF
TRBV30	NA	NA	TRBJ1-4	TGTGCCTGGGGCCCCAATGAAAAACTGTTTTTT	CAWGPNEKLFF
TRBV27	TRBD1	NA	TRBJ2-4	TGTGCCAGCAGTCCCCGGACAGGTTTAGCCAAAAACATTCAGTACTTC	CASSPRTGLAKNIQYF
TRBV25-1	NA	NA	TRBJ2-3	TGTGCCAGCAGTGAATCAGGGATCACAGATACGCAGTATTTT	CASSESGITDTQYF
TRBV20-1	NA	NA	TRBJ1-1	TGCAGTGCTAGTGGGCAGCCTAACACTGAAGCTTTCTTT	CSASGQPNTEAFF
TRBV12-3/TRBV12-4	NA	NA	TRBJ2-7	TGTGCCAGCAGGACTCTTAGCGGCGAGCAGTACTTC	CASRTLSGEQYF
TRBV13	TRBD1	NA	TRBJ1-1	TGTGCCAGCAGCTGGGACAGGGGGAAGAACACTGAAGCTTTCTTT	CASSWDRGKNTEAFF
TRBV18	NA	NA	TRBJ2-7	TGTGCCAGCTCCCCGCTCGGGGCAGGGGCATCCTACGAGCAGTACTTC	CASSPLGAGASYEQYF
TRBV30	TRBD2	NA	TRBJ2-1	TGTGCCTGGAGTGACGGCAGCGGGGGGTCCAATGAGCAGTTCTTC	CAWSDGSGGSNEQFF
TRBV25-1	NA	NA	TRBJ1-5	TGTGCCAGCAGTGAATTCGGTCAGCCCCAGCATTTT	CASSEFGQPQHF
TRBV4-3	NA	NA	TRBJ1-4	TGCGCCAGCAGCGTGAAATGGGCTAATGAAAAACTGTTTTTT	CASSVKWANEKLFF
TRBV4-1	TRBD2	once	TRBJ2-1	TGCGCCAGCAGCCGCTCCCGGGACTACCTTATCAATGAGCAGTTCTTC	CASSRSRDYLINEQFF
TRBV30	TRBD2	many	TRBJ2-7	TGTGCCTGGAGTGGGCGACTAGCGGGTCACTCCTACGAGCAGTACTTC	CAWSGRLAGHSYEQYF
TRBV4-1	NA	many	TRBJ2-2	TGCGCCAGCAGCCAAGATCCACGGGGTTCGAACACCGGGGAGCTGTTTTTT	CASSQDPRGSNTGELFF
TRBV28	NA	NA	TRBJ2-3	TGTGCCAGCAGTTTATGGGGCGTGAGCACAGATACGCAGTATTTT	CASSLWGVSTDTQYF
TRBV27	TRBD2	NA	TRBJ2-5	TGTGCCAGCAGTTATTTTGCCGGGACTAGCGTAGAGACCCAGTACTTC	CASSYFAGTSVETQYF
TRBV9	NA	NA	TRBJ1-2	TGTGCCAGCAGCGTAGTTGGGACTTATGGCTACACCTTC	CASSVVGTYGYTF
TRBV7-9	NA	few	TRBJ1-1	TGTGCCAGCAGCCCGATGGGGGATTTCTCTGAAGCTTTCTTT	CASSPMGDFSEAFF
TRBV5-4	TRBD1	once	TRBJ1-2	TGTGCCAGCAGCTTAACAGGGGGCACCTATGGCTACACCTTC	CASSLTGGTYGYTF
TRBV7-9	NA	NA	TRBJ1-2	TGTGCCAGCAGCGTGAGCCTAGGGGGGACTGGCTACACCTTC	CASSVSLGGTGYTF
TRBV28	NA	NA	TRBJ1-5	TGTGCCAGCAGTTTATTGAGTGCGATGCGGCAGCCCCAGCATTTT	CASSLLSAMRQPQHF
TRBV29-1	NA	NA	TRBJ1-2	TGCAGCGGAGGACCCCTAGGGGCCTATGGCTACACCTTC	CSGGPLGAYGYTF
TRBV5-1	NA	NA	TRBJ1-2	TGCGCCAGCAGCCCGGACAGTCTATCCTATGGCTACACCTTC	CASSPDSLSYGYTF
TRBV7-2	NA	NA	TRBJ2-5	TGTGCCAGCAGCTTCGCAGGGGTTAGACAAGAGACCCAGTACTTC	CASSFAGVRQETQYF
TRBV5-4	TRBD2	NA	TRBJ2-4	TGTGCCAGCAGCTTGGGGGGACTAGCGGGAGCCGACATTCAGTACTTC	CASSLGGLAGADIQYF
TRBV14	NA	NA	TRBJ1-1	TGTGCCAGCAGGAGGGAAGGGCGGAACACTGAAGCTTTCTTT	CASRREGRNTEAFF
TRBV7-2	TRBD2	NA	TRBJ2-5	TGTGCCAGCAGCCGGGAACAAGCGGGGGGCACGGGGGAGACCCAGTACTTC	CASSREQAGGTGETQYF
TRBV6-5	NA	few	TRBJ1-1	TGTTCCGTAAGACGGGACGCCGGGAACACTGAAGCTTTCTTT	CSVRRDAGNTEAFF
TRBV24-1	NA	NA	TRBJ1-4	TGTGCCGCCCTGTGGGCAGGGAAGGCAACTAATGAAAAACTGTTTTTT	CAALWAGKATNEKLFF
TRBV3-1/TRBV3-2	NA	NA	TRBJ2-5	TGTGCCAGCAGCCAAGTCCTGGGACAAGAGACCCAGTACTTC	CASSQVLGQETQYF
TRBV7-2	TRBD2	NA	TRBJ2-1	TGTGCCAGCAGCTTAGCGGGGACTAGCGGGAGTGTCAATGAGCAGTTCTTC	CASSLAGTSGSVNEQFF
TRBV27	NA	NA	TRBJ2-7	TGTGCCAGCAGTTCCAGGCGAACCTACGAGCAGTACTTC	CASSSRRTYEQYF
TRBV7-2	TRBD1	NA	TRBJ1-1	TGTGCCAGCAGCTCGCGGACAGGGATGAACACTGAAGCTTTCTTT	CASSSRTGMNTEAFF
TRBV30	TRBD2	NA	TRBJ2-7	TGTGCCTGGAGTTCTTCCTCGGGGACTAGCGGGAGGGCCCTCCTCGAGCAGTACTTC	CAWSSSSGTSGRALLEQYF
TRBV6-1	TRBD2	once	TRBJ2-1	TGTGCCAGCAGTGTAGCGGGAGGGCCTCAGAATGAGCAGTTCTTC	CASSVAGGPQNEQFF
TRBV18	NA	NA	TRBJ2-7	TGTGCCAGCTCACCAGACGGGGTCTACGAGCAGTACTTC	CASSPDGVYEQYF
TRBV7-2	NA	NA	TRBJ2-5	TGTGCCAGCAGCAGGGTTTTTGAGACCCAGTACTTC	CASSRVFETQYF
TRBV3-1/TRBV3-2	TRBD2	NA	TRBJ2-3	TGTGCCAGCAGCCTGCAACGGACTAGCGGAGAGCAGTATTTT	CASSLQRTSGEQYF